The rows below give T cell receptor beta chains drawn from one sample of a study of cytomegalovirus exposure and HLA in healthy donors. Measured with immunoSEQ multiplex PCR; TCRdb has only the in-frame clones, and not every one. Of about 130,000 clones listed, approximately 94% are singletons. Sequences were obtained from PBMCs. These receptors were taken from a man between 18 and 35 years old in good health and CMV-seropositive. Each CDR3 is given with its conserved first and last residue. D genes are given only for firm matches. A clone size is listed for some rows: how often the clone was seen (once, few, many), or a class if it is expanded.

v_gene	j_gene	abundance	d_gene	CDR3nt	CDR3aa
TRBV19	TRBJ2-4	.	.	TGTGCCAGCAGAAAAACGCGAACAGCGGGCGGCACCCTAGCCAAAAACATTCAGTACTTC	CASRKTRTAGGTLAKNIQYF
TRBV4-1	TRBJ1-1	.	TRBD1	TGCGCCAGCAGCCAAGATGTACGGGACAGGGGCTACACTGAAGCTTTCTTT	CASSQDVRDRGYTEAFF
TRBV19	TRBJ2-1	once	.	TGTGCCAGTACCCGACAACTTGGCAGGGTACCCTACAATGAGCAGTTCTTC	CASTRQLGRVPYNEQFF
TRBV9	TRBJ1-2	.	.	TGTGCCAGCAGCGGTGGGGGAGAGGGGGTAGTCTATGGCTACACCTTC	CASSGGGEGVVYGYTF
TRBV6-6	TRBJ2-7	.	.	TGTGCCAGCAATATACAGGGTTTTAGCGAGCAGTACTTC	CASNIQGFSEQYF
TRBV5-8	TRBJ2-3	.	.	TGTGCCAGCAAGAGCGGTCCTAGCACAGATACGCAGTATTTT	CASKSGPSTDTQYF
TRBV15	TRBJ2-1	.	TRBD2	TGTGCCACCAGCAGTAGTCTCCTAGCGGGAGGGGCTAGCTCCTACAATGAGCAGTTCTTC	CATSSSLLAGGASSYNEQFF
TRBV6-5	TRBJ1-2	.	TRBD1	TGTGCCAGCAGTTACTCGGCAGGGGGCCACTATGGCTACACCTTC	CASSYSAGGHYGYTF
TRBV5-4	TRBJ1-1	.	TRBD1	TGTGCCAGCAGCTTGGGCCGACAGGGAGGACTTGAAGCTTTCTTT	CASSLGRQGGLEAFF
TRBV18	TRBJ2-1	.	TRBD2	TGTGCCAGCTCACCTTTAGCGGGACCAAACAATGAGCAGTTCTTC	CASSPLAGPNNEQFF
TRBV28	TRBJ2-7	.	TRBD1	TGTGCCAGCAGTCCTAGGACAGGGGGCAACTACGAGCAGTACTTC	CASSPRTGGNYEQYF
TRBV30	TRBJ1-5	.	TRBD1	TGTGCCTGGAGTAATTCGGCGGGACAGCAGCCCCAGCATTTT	CAWSNSAGQQPQHF
TRBV2	TRBJ2-3	.	TRBD1	TGTGCCAGCCGCCGGGACAGGGGCTCAGATACGCAGTATTTT	CASRRDRGSDTQYF
TRBV19	TRBJ2-7	.	TRBD2	TGTGCCAGTAGTATAGGGAGTAGCGGGGCCTACGAGCAGTACTTC	CASSIGSSGAYEQYF
TRBV30	TRBJ2-7	.	TRBD1	TGTGCCTGGAGTGTACCAAGGACAGGGGTAACCTACGAGCAGTACTTC	CAWSVPRTGVTYEQYF
TRBV30	TRBJ1-3	.	.	TGTGCCTGGAAGGTCGGGTCTGGAAACACCATATATTTT	CAWKVGSGNTIYF
TRBV7-9	TRBJ1-1	.	TRBD1	TGTGCCAGCAGCTCAGGGGGGACTGAAGCTTTCTTT	CASSSGGTEAFF
TRBV4-1	TRBJ1-2	.	.	TGCGCCAGCAGCCATGTGGGGGGTGGCTATGGCTACACCTTC	CASSHVGGGYGYTF
TRBV18	TRBJ2-3	.	.	TGTGCCAGCTCACCAGGGGCCACAGATACGCAGTATTTT	CASSPGATDTQYF
TRBV27	TRBJ2-2	once	.	TGTGCCAGCAGTTCTTCCGGGACTCAGACCGGGGAGCTGTTTTTT	CASSSSGTQTGELFF
TRBV7-9	TRBJ2-7	.	.	TGTGCCAGCAGCCTAGAATTAGAGGCAAGGTCCTACGAGCAGTACTTC	CASSLELEARSYEQYF
TRBV11-2	TRBJ2-1	.	TRBD1	TGTGCCAGCAGTCACCGAGGGGGCAGGGAGTACAATGAGCAGTTCTTC	CASSHRGGREYNEQFF
TRBV11-2	TRBJ1-5	.	.	TGTGCCAGCAGCGCGGGGGGGCCCCAGCATTTT	CASSAGGPQHF
TRBV7-9	TRBJ1-2	.	.	TGTGCCAGCAGCTCGACTGGTGGCTACACCTTC	CASSSTGGYTF
TRBV6-6	TRBJ1-2	once	TRBD1	TGTGCCAGCAGTTACCGGGACAGGGTCGAAGGCTACACCTTC	CASSYRDRVEGYTF
TRBV27	TRBJ2-7	.	TRBD2	TGTGCCAGCAGTTTATCGTACGAGACTAGCGGGAAGGCCTACGAGCAGTACTTC	CASSLSYETSGKAYEQYF
TRBV9	TRBJ2-5	.	.	TGTGCCAGCAGCCCCGCGGGATTCGGGGGAGAGACCCAGTACTTC	CASSPAGFGGETQYF
TRBV5-4	TRBJ2-7	.	TRBD1	TGTGCCAGCAGCTATGGGGGACAGGGACCCTACGAGCAGTACTTC	CASSYGGQGPYEQYF
TRBV29-1	TRBJ2-1	.	TRBD2	TGCAGCGTTGGAGGACTAGCGGGAGGTCGGTACAATGAGCAGTTCTTC	CSVGGLAGGRYNEQFF
TRBV28	TRBJ1-2	once	.	TGTGCCAGCAGTCAAGGCGGGTATGGCTACACCTTC	CASSQGGYGYTF
TRBV20-1	TRBJ2-5	.	.	TGCAGTGCTGAGCATCAAGAGACCCAGTACTTC	CSAEHQETQYF
TRBV30	TRBJ2-2	.	.	TGTGCCTGGAGTGTTGCGACACCGCGGGTCACCGGGGAGCTGTTTTTT	CAWSVATPRVTGELFF
TRBV7-9	TRBJ2-1	.	.	TGTGCCAGCAGCTTAGCGTCGGGGAGGGGGAGATCCTACAATGAGCAGTTCTTC	CASSLASGRGRSYNEQFF
TRBV2	TRBJ2-7	.	TRBD1	TGTGCCAGCAGTCAGGGGGCGGGACGCCCCTCCTACGAGCAGTACTTC	CASSQGAGRPSYEQYF
TRBV7-2	TRBJ2-1	once	.	TGTGCCAGCCGATCCGGCACAGCCAATGGAAATGAGCAGTTCTTC	CASRSGTANGNEQFF
TRBV5-1	TRBJ2-7	.	TRBD2	TGCGCCAGCAGCTTGGGCCCTTGGACTAGCGTTGGGTACGAGCAGTACTTC	CASSLGPWTSVGYEQYF
TRBV28	TRBJ1-3	.	.	TGTGCCAGCAGTTTAAGGGGATCTGGAAACACCATATATTTT	CASSLRGSGNTIYF
TRBV15	TRBJ2-5	once	.	TGTGCCACCAGCAGTCCGGAGGCCCAAGAGACCCAGTACTTC	CATSSPEAQETQYF
TRBV28	TRBJ1-2	.	.	TGTGCCAGCAGTACTACCAATAAGGGGAACTATGGCTACACCTTC	CASSTTNKGNYGYTF
TRBV2	TRBJ2-7	.	.	TGTGCCAGCCTCGGGCAGGGCTACGAGCAGTACTTC	CASLGQGYEQYF
TRBV2	TRBJ2-7	.	.	TGTGCCAGCAGTGTCGAGGGAGTGGCCGAGCAGTACTTC	CASSVEGVAEQYF
TRBV2	TRBJ2-5	.	.	TGTGCCAGCAGTGAGTACCTAGCGCTCCAAGAGACCCAGTACTTC	CASSEYLALQETQYF
TRBV7-8	TRBJ2-7	.	TRBD1	TGTGCCAGCAGCTTGGCCCAGGGGGACATTACCTACGAGCAGTACTTC	CASSLAQGDITYEQYF
TRBV7-2	TRBJ1-2	.	TRBD1	TGTGCCAGCAGCACGCCCGGGACAGGGACACCCCCCAAATATGGCTACACCTTC	CASSTPGTGTPPKYGYTF
TRBV5-1	TRBJ2-5	.	.	TGCGCCAGCAGATGGACAGACAGCCAGCGCGAGACCCAGTACTTC	CASRWTDSQRETQYF
TRBV7-8	TRBJ2-2	.	TRBD2	TGTGCCAGCAGCTTACTAGCGGGACGAGCCGGGGAGCTGTTTTTT	CASSLLAGRAGELFF